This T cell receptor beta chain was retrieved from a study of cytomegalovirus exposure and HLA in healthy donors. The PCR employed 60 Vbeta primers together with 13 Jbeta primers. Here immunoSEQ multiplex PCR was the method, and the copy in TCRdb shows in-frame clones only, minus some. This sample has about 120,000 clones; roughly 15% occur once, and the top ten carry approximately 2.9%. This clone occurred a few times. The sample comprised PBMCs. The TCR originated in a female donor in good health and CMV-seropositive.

The CDR3 protein is CASSQDRYLDTQYF. DNA of the CDR3: TGTGCCAGCAGCCAAGACAGGTATCTTGATACGCAGTATTTT. V gene TRBV14 combines with J gene TRBJ2-3; the D is unclear. Germline V CDR1 and CDR2: SGHDN, FVKESK. V gave up 0 bases and J gave up 6 bases, with 10 bases separating them. The CDR3 loop spans 14 amino acids.